Below, one TCR beta chain is given with its context. Its antigen is still unknown. There are no base qualities to consult, and no much larger clone falls within one base. This specimen comes from a study of cytomegalovirus exposure and HLA in healthy donors (dated by TCRdb to the late 2010s). In the study overall: According to an earlier analysis of 587 of the donors, about 180 million T cells yielded over 90 million unique TCR beta sequences and roughly 280 Gb of sequence data. Class I and class II HLA loci were covered by the typing at four-digit resolution. A separate validation cohort of roughly 130 different subjects was used in addition to the roughly 640-subject first cohort. All discovery cohort repertoires had been generated on a single sequencing platform. Alongside the repertoire data, information on donor age, sex, ethnicity and CMV serostatus was compiled. The aim of the study was to test whether cataloging public T cell receptors could identify signatures of past pathogen exposure. Genome-wide SNP genotypes for about 55% of the roughly 670 donors were used in a later genetic analysis, which treated that subset as a discovery cohort. An earlier analysis of approximately 500 of the donors applied high-throughput TCR beta sequencing to assess whether each TCR beta V gene segment acted as functional or pseudogenic. On average, over 200,000 unique TCR beta nucleotide sequences were sequenced per donor among 350 to 400 genotyped donors of the cohort, with roughly 18% of those sequences being non-productive. The study profiled the T cell repertoires of fewer than 850 subjects by immunosequencing and related them to cytomegalovirus serostatus. Of the 350 to 450 genotyped donors, 81% fell in the genetic ancestry cluster associated with self-reported Caucasian donors. To predict cytomegalovirus infection status, the study brought together high-throughput TCR immunosequencing, statistical association of individual TCRs with disease status, and machine learning. Approximately 310 gigabases of sequencing data and roughly 90 million unique TCR sequences were included in an early release covering 550 to 800 HLA-typed donors. In a later analysis, previously published TCR beta repertoires from 666 donors were re-analyzed and high-resolution HLA genotyping was added so that TCR occurrence patterns could be studied. Because of strong linkage in the cohort, roughly five DR-DQ haplotypes were treated as single units for association and clustering. The later analysis used no new phenotypic data to find candidate immune exposures, relying instead on TCR beta sequences and their occurrence across donors. Typing coverage differed by locus: A, B, C, DRB1 and DQB1 were typed in roughly 629-630 donors, DQA1 in about 500, DPA1 in some 610, and DPB1 in just under 490.

Via the germline V gene, CDR1 is SQVTM and CDR2 ANQGSEA. The CDR3 contains 15 residues, cysteine and phenylalanine counted. Just CDR3 DNA is preserved here, 45 bases in frame from base 1. Relative to germline, V is missing 6 bases and J is missing 4 bases, with 10 bases of the junction outside any gene match. Study-level results and caveats: A further reported finding was that TCR beta sequences accurately predicted the HLA-A and HLA-B alleles for most subjects in the first cohort. The classifier was reported to diagnose cytomegalovirus status with high specificity and sensitivity in both the original and validation cohorts. The authors suggested that the approach could potentially be generalized to other disease states and immunological phenotypes. The study gave a list of 150 to 200 TCR beta chains associated with cytomegalovirus. Immune exposure information for the cohort was limited to CMV serostatus. The presence/absence analyses assumed that sequencing depth was roughly uniform across donors, and that assumption may not be true. Because counts were too low, around 18 rarely observed V segments, including chromosome 9 orphons, were left out of the earlier analysis of 587 of the donors. Compared with the 666-donor mean, donors in an Asian-associated ancestry cluster had fewer N-insertions in productive TCRs, according to a later genetic analysis. Some IMGT-functional V segments, including TRBV6-2 and TRBV6-3, could not be distinguished by the 87-base-pair reads and were therefore excluded. Across donors, most TCR sequences were observed very rarely, whereas some public TCRs were present in many individuals. Because HLA typing was unavailable for some donors at each locus, only the typed subset was used in association tests. According to a later analysis, TCR association rates differed among HLA loci, with DRB1 alleles showing the most associated TCRs and HLA-C alleles showing the fewest. A later analysis found that most CMV-associated TCR beta chains appeared HLA-restricted, with HLA associations seemingly driven largely by CMV exposure. In a later analysis, HLA-associated TCR beta chains showed more clonal expansion and lower generation probabilities than non-associated chains that were equally common. Correlated functional status among segregating V segments might reflect linkage disequilibrium, but an unknown experimental factor could not be ruled out. In a later genetic analysis, a missense DCLRE1C variant was associated with V-gene and J-gene trimming of TCR beta chains, and the association was replicated in an independent cohort. A later analysis reported that several top co-occurrence clusters appeared linked to parvovirus B19, influenza, CMV and Epstein-Barr virus. In an earlier analysis of more than 500 of the donors, most TCR beta V segments appeared in productive rearrangements about 87% or about 30% of the time, broadly matching IMGT annotations. At a false discovery rate of 0.05, a later analysis linked some 18,000 TCR beta sequences to specific HLA alleles. A group of highly shared sequence variants was considered likely to be a technical artifact of the sequencing pipeline. This cohort had only TCR beta chains sequenced, and the lack of alpha or paired-chain data limited which features could be detected. In vitro tests confirmed that three of the cytomegalovirus-associated TCR beta chains recognize cytomegalovirus antigens. When HLA alleles, especially DR and DQ, strongly co-occurred, attributing TCR associations to individual alleles was difficult.

In total, 500 to 700 healthy bone marrow donors made up the cohort. Cohort members were all nominally healthy when sampled, although unrecorded immune exposures were likely present. The donor was CMV seropositive and was included in the group of 300 or so seropositive cohort members. A peripheral blood sample was provided by each donor, and peripheral blood mononuclear cells were used for TCR beta sequencing. The Qiagen DNeasy Blood Extraction Kit was used to extract genomic DNA from the blood cell samples. The library was generated by the immunoSEQ multiplex PCR assay. For the multiplex PCR, a mixture combining 60 forward primers for TCR Vbeta segments and 13 reverse primers for TCR Jbeta segments was used. The CDR3 region of rearranged TCR beta genes was amplified from genomic DNA with a multiplex PCR assay. On the Illumina HiSeq System, the amplified TCR beta libraries were sequenced as 87-base-pair reads. For the original study's pipeline: A later analysis tallied 75 million to 95 million unique TCR beta chains across the 700 or so repertoires, and about 10 million of those chains were shared by two or more donors. To remove PCR and sequencing errors, raw reads were error-corrected and collapsed into unique sequences using a nearest-neighbor algorithm that merged closely related sequences. V, D and J gene segments were assigned by aligning CDR3 sequences to IMGT reference sequences. For a sequence to be retained, a match of at least six nucleotides to both a V gene segment and a J gene segment was required. Rearrangements were classified as productive when the CDR3 lacked stop codons and remained in frame with V and J, and all other rearrangements were classified as non-productive. CDR3 was defined by IMGT convention, running from the second conserved V-encoded cysteine to the conserved J-encoded phenylalanine. The earlier analysis of about 590 of the donors excluded sequences that lacked an unambiguous match to a single V gene segment. In an earlier analysis of 587 of the donors, V segments were called functional above 56.7% productive rearrangements and were called segregating when the between-donor standard deviation exceeded 5%. To diagnose cytomegalovirus status from the catalog of TCR beta chain sequences, a statistical classification framework was built. In a later analysis, V and J genes were assigned by comparing TCR nucleotide sequences against IMGT/GENE-DB human TR gene sequences. Using the TCRdist pipeline, a later analysis assigned CDR3 sequences along with most-parsimonious VDJ recombination scenarios. In a later analysis, each TCR beta chain was defined by its CDR3 amino acid sequence together with its V-gene family, and reads without a unique V-gene family were excluded. To address suspected cross-contamination and a sequencing artifact, a later analysis removed around 600 highly shared, low-generation-probability nucleotide sequences. In a later analysis, a clonal expansion index was calculated for each public chain from normalized within-repertoire ranks of inferred template counts. In a later analysis, generation probabilities were computed with a VDJ recombination model fitted to out-of-frame rearrangements, and the resulting probabilities were checked against IGoR. Hypergeometric tests were used in a later analysis to score TCR-TCR, TCR-HLA and TCR-CMV co-occurrence, with a repertoire-size bias correction applied to the TCR pairs. A later analysis estimated false discovery rates by permuting HLA or CMV assignments 20 times. In a later analysis, co-occurring TCRs were grouped with DBSCAN, and TCRdist sequence similarity was added when clustering was performed within HLA-allele-positive subsets. Co-occurrence clustering excluded repertoires with fewer than 30,000 or more than 120,000 public chains, plus five with anomalous nucleotide sharing. Not all clones reach the TCRdb copy of this immuneACCESS table, which keeps in-frame sequences only. Checked studies attribute under half of the gap to unresolved V genes and leave the rest unexplained. The D gene and trimming were derived from the DNA, and the V and J assignments and clone size from that table. For this sample the table gives around 140,000 clones, of which approximately 84% were detected only once. The top ten clonotypes cover 9.7% of the sample.

Sequencing was done on a sample of PBMCs. This clonotype was obtained from a woman in her fifties or sixties in good health and CMV-seropositive. The chain uses TRBV29-1 and TRBJ2-2; 8 central bases correspond to TRBD1. The nucleotide sequence reads TGCAGCGTCGTCAGCAGGGGGCTTTCCACCGGGGAGCTGTTTTTT. Its protein reads: CSVVSRGLSTGELFF.